These 22 T cell receptor beta chains share one sample of origin, sequenced in a study of T cell repertoires in aging, cancer and after chemotherapy. Multiplex touch-down PCR with TRB-A/B primers amplified rearranged V-D-J TRB sequences. In TCRdb, the multiplex PCR reads were re-called with MiXCR into one record per CDR3 protein. This table holds approximately 9,600 distinct CDR3 sequences, around a quarter found once. TCR beta rearrangements were amplified from peripheral blood genomic DNA. The sample was blood. These receptors were collected from a human donor in good health.

The chain joins TRBV7-9 to TRBJ2-7; D call uncertain. This CDR3 comprises 13 residues. Per the germline V gene, CDR1 is SEHNR and CDR2 is FQNEAQ (reference sequence). V was clipped by 1 base and J by 7 bases, with 11 bases between them. The CDR3 nucleotides are TGTGCCAGCAGCTTAGATACCAGCCTGGAGCAGTACTTC. Translation: CASSLDTSLEQYF.

In regard to this clonotype: The junction departs from germline at one end; a sequencing error may be responsible. The chain is built from TRBV5-6 and TRBJ2-1; no firm D call. Germline V lookup: CDR1 SGHDT, CDR2 YYEEEE. This CDR3 contains 12 residues. Here the CDR3 DNA reads TGTACCAGCAGCTTGCTGCCGCGTGAGCAGTTCTTC. Translated, it gives CTSSLLPREQFF.

This clonotype was detected a few times. This chain's CDR3 is CSASPHGTSSGNTIYF. DNA of the CDR3: TGCAGTGCTAGCCCCCACGGGACAAGCTCTGGAAACACCATATATTTT. The genes are TRBV20-1 and TRBJ1-3; tentatively, D is TRBD1 (6 bases). The germline V and J ends were trimmed by 3 bases and 0 bases, with 15 bases remaining between them. The CDR3 loop spans 16 amino acids. Germline V gene sequence: CDR1 DFQATT, CDR2 SNEGSKA (reference sequence).

This clonotype is labeled as medium-sized. J is TRBJ2-1 and V is TRBV7-6; D uncertain. Trimming cost V 1 base and J 9 bases, with 10 bases left between them. The germline CDR1 and CDR2 sequences are SGHVS and FNYEAQ. This CDR3 is built from 13 residues. CDR3 amino acids: CASSLVSMTEQFF. The DNA for the CDR3 is TGTGCCAGCAGCTTAGTTAGTATGACTGAGCAGTTCTTC.

By share, this clonotype counts as medium-sized. The CDR3 bases are TGTGCCAGCAGTATGGACTCCCCGCCTTACGAGCAGTACTTC. Protein: CASSMDSPPYEQYF. The chain couples TRBV27 to TRBJ2-7; perhaps TRBD2 as D (5 bases). The germline V gene has CDR1 MNHEY and CDR2 SMNVEV (reference sequence). Trimming pared 5 bases from V and 4 bases from J, leaving 15 bases between. CDR3 length equals 14 residues.

The rearrangement uses TRBV5-1 and TRBJ2-2; tentative D call: TRBD1 (5 bases). The CDR3 spans 15 residues. Looked up from germline, CDR1 is SGHRS and CDR2 is YFSETQ. V gave up 0 bases and J gave up 1 base, with 7 bases separating them. The CDR3 sequence: CASSLVRGNTGELFF. CDR3 nucleotides: TGCGCCAGCAGCTTGGTTAGGGGGAACACCGGGGAGCTGTTTTTT.

This clonotype has just a few counts. The chain carries TRBV12-3 or TRBV12-4 and TRBJ2-1, with TRBD2 as a possible D gene (6 bases). V shed 5 bases and J shed 5 bases, with 10 bases lying between them. The CDR3 totals 13 residues. The CDR3 sequence: CASSQGLNNEQFF. DNA of the CDR3: TGTGCCAGCAGTCAGGGACTCAACAATGAGCAGTTCTTC.

This clonotype was counted between two and nine times. The rearrangement links TRBV12-3 or TRBV12-4 to TRBJ2-1; the D gene could be TRBD1 or TRBD2 (5 bases each). There are 19 residues in the CDR3. Trimming cost V 6 bases and J 0 bases, with 24 bases left between them. The CDR3 sequence: CASRAREQVIRGSYNEQFF. The CDR3 nucleotides are TGTGCCAGCAGGGCTAGGGAACAGGTAATACGGGGCTCCTACAATGAGCAGTTCTTC.

V gene TRBV28 combines with J gene TRBJ2-7; D is uncertain. Germline loops: CDR1 MDHEN, CDR2 SYDVKM. Trimming left V 3 bases short and J 1 base short, with 10 bases between. The CDR3 sequence is 14 residues long. CDR3 loop: CASSFSARSYEQYF. CDR3 coding DNA: TGTGCCAGCAGTTTCTCTGCCAGGTCCTACGAGCAGTACTTC.

Only one count was recorded for this clonotype. The junction differs from germline at one of its ends, possibly a read error. The chain uses TRBV20-1 and TRBJ1-6; 7 bases agree with TRBD1. Germline CDR1 is DFQATT and CDR2 is SNEGSKA (reference sequence). The CDR3 runs 15 residues. CDR3: CSTREDRRAHSPLHF. CDR3 coding DNA: TGCAGTACTAGAGAGGACAGGAGGGCACATTCACCCCTCCACTTT.

Notes on this clonotype: A read error may explain this, as a much larger clone is one base away. V gene TRBV6-5 combines with J gene TRBJ2-2; D call uncertain. Trimming removed 0 bases from V and 5 bases from J, with 13 bases in between. Germline V gives CDR1 MNHEY, CDR2 SVGAGI. CDR3 length: 16 residues. CDR3 residues: CASSYSIRHTTGELFF. CDR3 DNA sequence: TGTGCCAGCAGTTACTCGATTAGGCATACTACCGGGGAGCTGTTTTTT.

This clonotype appeared a few times. The chain uses TRBV30 and TRBJ2-1; 8 nucleotides match TRBD2. In germline, CDR1 is GTSNPN, CDR2 SVGIG (reference sequence). With 5 bases clipped from V and 7 bases from J, the junction kept 7 bases outside the gene matches. The length of the CDR3 is 13 residues. DNA for the CDR3: TGTGCCTGGGAAGCGGGAGCTAGAAATGAGCAGTTCTTC. Protein: CAWEAGARNEQFF. Together with reference TRBV30 and TRBJ2-1, the CDR3 gives the full variable domain: SQTIHQWPATLVQPVGSPLSLECTVEGTSNPNLYWYRQAAGRGLQLLFYSVGIGQISSEVPQNLSASRPQDRQFILSSKKLLLSDSGFYLCAWEAGARNEQFFGPGTRLTVL.

By sample fraction, this clonotype is medium-sized (0.01 to 0.1%). This chain uses TRBV6-1 with TRBJ2-7, with TRBD2 as a possible D gene (5 bases). The V end lost 3 bases, the J end lost 0 bases, and 12 bases lay between the germline ends. The CDR3 runs 15 residues. Germline CDR1 reads MNHNS; CDR2 reads SASEGT. The chain's CDR3 is CASSESGDSSYEQYF. The CDR3 DNA reads TGTGCCAGCAGTGAGAGCGGTGATAGCTCCTACGAGCAGTACTTC.

The chain carries TRBV14 and TRBJ2-2, with a possible D match to TRBD2 (5 bases). This CDR3 contains 15 residues. Trimming shortened V by 4 bases and J by 0 bases, and 9 bases separated the two germline ends. CDR1 is SGHDN, CDR2 FVKESK, per germline. The DNA of the CDR3 is TGTGCCAGCAGCCCGGGATTCACGAACACCGGGGAGCTGTTTTTT. It translates to CASSPGFTNTGELFF.

This clonotype ranks as medium-sized (0.01 to 0.1%). V and J are TRBV29-1 and TRBJ1-2; no reliable D call. Germline V gene data show CDR1 as SQVTM and CDR2 as ANQGSEA. CDR3 size: 11 residues. V lost 6 bases and J 11 bases, leaving 16 bases between the germline ends. The CDR3 sequence is CSVLREELYTF. In DNA, the CDR3 is TGCAGCGTCTTGCGGGAGGAACTATACACCTTC.

V and J are TRBV19 and TRBJ2-1; 11 nucleotides line up with TRBD1. The CDR3 is 16 amino acids. J gave up 8 bases and V 3 bases, and 9 bases lay outside the gene matches. Germline V gene data show CDR1 as LNHDA and CDR2 as SQIVND (reference sequence). The CDR3 nucleotides are TGTGCCAGTAGTATGGGGGGACAGGGGGTTGGCGATGAGCAGTTCTTC. It codes for CASSMGGQGVGDEQFF.

This clonotype qualifies as medium-sized. V and J are TRBV19 and TRBJ2-2; D is uncertain. There are 14 residues in the CDR3. The germline CDR1 and CDR2 sequences are LNHDA and SQIVND (reference sequence). Trimming cost V 6 bases and J 3 bases, with 11 bases left between them. CDR3 protein: CASRGLVDTGELFF. The CDR3 nucleotides read TGTGCCAGTAGGGGTCTTGTGGACACCGGGGAGCTGTTTTTT.

The CDR3 nucleotides read TGTGCCAGCAGGGAGCTAGCGGAGACCTACAATGAGCAGTTCTTC. Protein: CASRELAETYNEQFF. V gene TRBV12-3 or TRBV12-4 combines with J gene TRBJ2-1; TRBD2 aligns across 7 bases. CDR3 length equals 15 residues. V shed 6 bases and J 2 bases; nucleotides not matched to a gene: 7.

The chain couples TRBV6-2 or TRBV6-3 to TRBJ1-4, with D maybe TRBD1 (6 bases). Germline V gene sequence: CDR1 MNHEY, CDR2 SVGEGT. The V and J ends lost 6 bases and 8 bases respectively, with 22 bases between them. The CDR3 is made up of 16 amino acids. CDR3 sequence: CASRTQGIGNIEKLFF. The CDR3 nucleotides read TGTGCCAGCAGGACCCAGGGGATAGGAAATATCGAAAAACTGTTTTTT.

By share of the sample, this clonotype is medium-sized. This chain uses TRBV5-6 with TRBJ1-2; D is possibly TRBD1 (6 bases). From germline, CDR1 is SGHDT and CDR2 YYEEEE. The CDR3 is 15 amino acids. V lost 2 bases and J lost 9, with 20 bases in between. This CDR3 reads CASSLGAGDRLSYTF. The CDR3 bases are TGTGCCAGCAGCTTAGGTGCGGGCGACAGGTTGAGCTACACCTTC.

This clonotype was seen a few times. The chain links TRBV7-6 to TRBJ1-1; no firm D call. V lost 1 base and J lost 2, with 5 bases in between. The CDR3 loop spans 13 amino acids. The germline V gene has CDR1 SGHVS and CDR2 FNYEAQ. The CDR3 nucleotides are TGTGCCAGCAGCTTAGGATCAAACACTGAAGCTTTCTTT. Residues: CASSLGSNTEAFF.

V gene TRBV12-3 or TRBV12-4 combines with J gene TRBJ2-3; 7 nucleotides align to TRBD2. The ends lost 6 bases at V and 6 bases at J; junction bases unmatched: 9. This CDR3 spans 14 amino acids. CDR3 protein: CASSLRAGLDTQYF. CDR3 DNA sequence: TGTGCCAGCAGCCTGCGAGCGGGACTGGATACGCAGTATTTT.